One sample yielded the 5 T cell receptor beta chains listed below, sequenced in a study of T cells in Graves' hyperthyroidism and ophthalmopathy. The CDR3 regions of TCR beta were amplified from RNA transcripts. Researchers ran a first-round RT-PCR on the TCR CDR3 using the HTBI primer set. TCRdb reanalysed the multiplex PCR reads using MiXCR and keeps one entry per CDR3 protein. The sample consists of around 600,000 distinct CDR3 sequences, less than 45% of them appearing once. Source material: peripheral blood or thyroid tissue (not recorded which). These receptors all stem from an adult man with Graves' disease, either hyperthyroidism or ophthalmopathy (not recorded which).

A few counts support this clonotype. V and J are TRBV4-2 and TRBJ2-5, with D unresolved. The CDR3 contains 14 residues. Germline V gene lookup returns CDR1 LGHNA and CDR2 YNFKEQ. V dropped 0 bases and J dropped 5 bases, with 10 bases sitting between them. The CDR3 spells CASSQEGSWETQYF. The CDR3 bases are TGTGCCAGCAGCCAAGAGGGGTCCTGGGAGACCCAGTACTTC.

This clonotype was seen a few times. This rearrangement joins TRBV19 to TRBJ2-7; 8 bases line up with TRBD1. CDR1 LNHDA and CDR2 SQIVND come from the germline V gene (reference sequence). J was trimmed by 1 base and V by 3 bases; bases with no gene match: 2. The CDR3 is 14 amino acids. Here the CDR3 DNA reads TGTGCCAGTAGTATGGGGACAGGTTCCTACGAGCAGTACTTC. It translates to CASSMGTGSYEQYF.

Only a few counts were recorded for this clonotype. The chain joins TRBV15 to TRBJ2-2; 8 bases line up with TRBD1. V dropped 0 bases and J dropped 1; count of bases not matched to a gene: 7. The CDR3 contains 18 residues. Germline CDR1 reads LNHNV; CDR2 reads YYDKDF (reference sequence). This CDR3 reads CATSRDPGGTGNTGELFF. DNA for the CDR3: TGTGCCACCAGCAGAGATCCGGGCGGGACAGGGAACACCGGGGAGCTGTTTTTT.

The CDR3 loop is CAISASFTGYEQYF. The CDR3 bases are TGTGCCATCAGTGCTAGCTTTACAGGGTACGAGCAGTACTTC. The chain joins TRBV10-3 to TRBJ2-7, with a possible D match to TRBD1 (6 bases). The V end lost 4 bases, the J end lost 4 bases, and 14 bases lay between the germline ends. Germline assignment: CDR1 ENHRY and CDR2 SYGVKD. The CDR3 loop spans 14 amino acids.

This clonotype was observed a handful of times. The chain combines TRBV6-5 with TRBJ1-5, with a possible D match to TRBD1 (6 bases). Germline V lookup: CDR1 MNHEY, CDR2 SVGAGI. The CDR3 totals 14 residues. Deletions cut 4 bases from V and 6 bases from J, with 13 bases between. The DNA of the CDR3 is TGTGCCAGCAGTTTTACAGGGCCGGGTCAGCCCCAGCATTTT. This encodes CASSFTGPGQPQHF.